These T cell receptor beta chains were read from a single sample in a study of CD8+CD57+ T cells in acquired aplastic anemia. Via MiXCR, TCRdb re-called the reads, giving one row per CDR3 protein. The table has 200,000 or so distinct CDR3 sequences, around three fifths seen once. Material: sorted CD4+, CD8+, or CD8+CD57+ T cells (not recorded which) from PBMCs. Source of these receptors: a human donor with aplastic anemia. The CDR3 runs from the conserved cysteine through the conserved F or W. The D gene is left open where the match is weak. Rows may omit the clone size; those that give it use once, few, many or a size class.

clone_size d_call j_call v_call cdr3_nt cdr3_aa
- - TRBJ2-5 TRBV7-2 TGTGCCAGCCATACAGGGAGGGAGACCCAGTACTTC CASHTGRETQYF
- - TRBJ2-3 TRBV20-1 TGCAGTGCTCGGATTCCGGAACCTTACTACGAGCAGTATTTT CSARIPEPYYEQYF
- - TRBJ1-3 TRBV6-8 TGTGCCAGCAGCCTACTACCTGGAAACACCATATATTTT CASSLLPGNTIYF
- TRBD1 TRBJ2-6 TRBV27 TGTGCCAGCAGTTCAGGACAGGTATCGGGGGCCAACGTCCTGACTTTC CASSSGQVSGANVLTF
once - TRBJ1-2 TRBV7-9 TGTGCCAGCAGCCCGTCTGCGGCTAATAGCTACACCTTC CASSPSAANSYTF
- TRBD2 TRBJ2-7 TRBV7-8 TGTGCCAGCAGCTTAGGACTAGCGGAGGGCCTGCAGTACTTC CASSLGLAEGLQYF
- TRBD1 TRBJ2-3 TRBV7-9 TGTGCCAGCAGCTTAAACGCAGGGGGCCCTCCTGATACGCAGTATTTT CASSLNAGGPPDTQYF
few - TRBJ1-6 TRBV13 TGTGCCAGCAGCCCACCGGTGGCATGGGGTAATTCACCCCTCCACTTT CASSPPVAWGNSPLHF
once - TRBJ1-5 TRBV7-8 TGTGCCAGCAGCTTAGTTATTAGTACGGCTTTTGCGCCCCAGCATTTT CASSLVISTAFAPQHF
- - TRBJ2-7 TRBV2 TGTGCCAGCAGTGTGGGCGGACCCTACGAGCAGTACTTC CASSVGGPYEQYF
- - TRBJ1-1 TRBV5-5 TGTGCCAGCAGCTTGGGGTCCAGCTTGAACACTGAAGCTTTCTTT CASSLGSSLNTEAFF
- - TRBJ1-1 TRBV12-3/TRBV12-4 TGTGCCAGCGCACAGGGCCCTGAAGCTTTCTTT CASAQGPEAFF
- - TRBJ2-3 TRBV6-4 TGTGCCAGCAGTGAAAAACCCACAGATACGCAGTATTTT CASSEKPTDTQYF
- TRBD1 TRBJ2-3 TRBV20-1 TGCAGTGCCCAGGGACAGGTCGAGGCAGATACGCAGTATTTT CSAQGQVEADTQYF
once - TRBJ2-3 TRBV24-1 TGTGCCACCAGCGGACCCGGGCCGACAGATACGCAGTATTTT CATSGPGPTDTQYF
- - TRBJ1-6 TRBV7-8 TGTGCCAGCAGCGCGTGGAGGGAACTGGATAATTCACCCCTCCACTTT CASSAWRELDNSPLHF
once TRBD2 TRBJ2-1 TRBV20-1 TGCAGTGCTAGAGTTGCGGGGGGCAATGAGCAGTTCTTC CSARVAGGNEQFF
- TRBD1 TRBJ2-7 TRBV29-1 TGCAGCGTTGAAAGGGGGCGCGGGGAGCAGTACTTC CSVERGRGEQYF
- TRBD2 TRBJ2-3 TRBV19 TGTGCCAGTAGTATTGCGGGGGGTAGGTACAATGAGCAGTATTTT CASSIAGGRYNEQYF
- - TRBJ1-2 TRBV20-1 TGCAGTGCTAGTCGGGAGGGATTGCTCGGTGGCTACACCTTC CSASREGLLGGYTF
- - TRBJ1-1 TRBV7-9 TGTGCCAGCAGCCACTTCTTAGACAGACCTGAAGCTTTCTTT CASSHFLDRPEAFF
many TRBD1 TRBJ2-7 TRBV6-1 TGTGCCAGCAGGGTTCTGGACAGGGGATACGAGCAGTACTTC CASRVLDRGYEQYF
- - TRBJ2-7 TRBV7-8 TGTGCCAGCAGTCCCCTCGTAGGTAGCGAGAAGGGCGAGCAGTACTTC CASSPLVGSEKGEQYF
- TRBD2 TRBJ2-3 TRBV7-6 TGTGCCAGCAGCCTCCTTGGGGGGGGACTAGCGGACACAGATACGCAGTATTTT CASSLLGGGLADTDTQYF
- TRBD2 TRBJ2-2 TRBV7-2 TGTGCCAGCAGCTTAGCCCGACTAGCGGGGGGGCAGTACACCGGGGAGCTGTTTTTT CASSLARLAGGQYTGELFF
- - TRBJ2-7 TRBV15 TGTGCCACCAGCAGAGATTCCCGGGCAGGTGGGTACGAGCAGTACTTC CATSRDSRAGGYEQYF
- TRBD1 TRBJ1-5 TRBV10-3 TGTGCCATCAGTGAGTCCCGGACAGGGTCGGGAAAAGGGGGGCAGCCCCAGCATTTT CAISESRTGSGKGGQPQHF
- - TRBJ1-3 TRBV5-1 TGCGCCAGCAGCTTGGGTAGCTCTGGAAACACCATATATTTT CASSLGSSGNTIYF
- TRBD1 TRBJ1-4 TRBV20-1 TGCAGTGCCCCAGCTTCCGGGACAGGGGCGGAAAAACTGTTTTTT CSAPASGTGAEKLFF
- - TRBJ1-5 TRBV4-1 TGCGCCAGCAGCCAAGATAGGGTCGGAGGGCTCGGGGATCAGCCCCAGCATTTT CASSQDRVGGLGDQPQHF
- TRBD1 TRBJ1-6 TRBV7-3 TGTGCCAGCAGCTTAGCCCGACAGGGATTAGGGATGGGTTCACCCCTCCACTTT CASSLARQGLGMGSPLHF
many TRBD1 TRBJ2-7 TRBV10-1 TGCGCCAGCAGTGCCACGTTATTGACAGGGGGCCTATACTTC CASSATLLTGGLYF
- - TRBJ2-7 TRBV7-8 TGTGCCAGCAGCTTGAGAGCGGGACAGCGATCCTACGAGCAGTACTTC CASSLRAGQRSYEQYF
few TRBD2 TRBJ2-2 TRBV4-2 TGTGCCAGCAGCCAAGATCCGGGGGGGGTCACCGGGGAGCTGTTTTTT CASSQDPGGVTGELFF
once - TRBJ2-7 TRBV7-9 TGTGCCAGCACTCCGAAGGACTGGAACTACGAGCAGTACTTC CASTPKDWNYEQYF
few TRBD1 TRBJ1-1 TRBV30 TGTGCCTGGAGTTATTTGGCGGGACAGGGGGGCACTGAAGCTTTCTTT CAWSYLAGQGGTEAFF
many - TRBJ1-4 TRBV7-6 TGTGCCAGCAGCCAATACGATAAGGGATTTGAAAAACTGTTTTTT CASSQYDKGFEKLFF